The 10 T cell receptor beta chains below all came from one sample that was sequenced in a study of blood T cell repertoires in COVID-19. Assay: immunoSEQ multiplex PCR; the TCRdb copy retains only in-frame clones and omits some. Among approximately 190,000 clones listed, around 83% were seen once. Source material: PBMCs or T cells enriched from blood (not recorded which). The receptor set was obtained from a woman aged 30 to 39 who had been exposed to COVID-19.

The V call is TRBV9, the J call TRBJ1-3, with a possible D match to TRBD1 (5 bases). Between the trimmed V and J ends, which lost 2 bases and 0 bases, there was a span of 15 bases. Germline V lookup: CDR1 SGDLS, CDR2 YYNGEE. CDR3 length equals 17 residues. DNA for the CDR3: TGTGCCAGCAGCGTCGCAATTGGGGCGAGCTCTGGAAACACCATATATTTT. It specifies CASSVAIGASSGNTIYF.

V and J are TRBV6-5 and TRBJ2-7, with TRBD1 as a possible D gene (6 bases). Deletions cut 5 bases from V and 4 bases from J, with 15 bases between. Germline CDR1 reads MNHEY; CDR2 reads SVGAGI. The CDR3 length is 14 residues. This CDR3 reads CASSRPDRSYEQYF. The CDR3 DNA follows: TGTGCCAGCAGTCGTCCAGACAGGTCTTACGAGCAGTACTTC.

This chain connects TRBV4-3 to TRBJ2-1, with 9 bases that match TRBD2. Germline values: CDR1 LGHNA, CDR2 YSLEER. The CDR3 has 14 amino acids. Unmatched junction bases numbered 6, after V lost 0 bases and J lost 12 bases. The CDR3 spells CASSQDGGGDLQFF. CDR3 bases: TGCGCCAGCAGCCAAGACGGCGGGGGGGATTTGCAGTTCTTC.

The chain is built from TRBV2 and TRBJ1-6; 9 bases match TRBD1. Germline V gene lookup returns CDR1 SNHLY and CDR2 FYNNEI. Trimming cost V 0 bases and J 6 bases; bases outside gene matches: 0. The CDR3 runs to 15 residues. CDR3 amino acids: CASSEATGGNSPLHF. In DNA form, the CDR3 reads TGTGCCAGCAGTGAAGCGACAGGGGGTAATTCACCCCTCCACTTT.

V usage is TRBV7-7 and J usage is TRBJ2-7; TRBD1 might be the D (6 bases). Germline CDR1 reads SSHAT; CDR2 reads FNYEAQ (reference sequence). This CDR3 region has 14 residues. The germline V and J ends were trimmed by 5 bases and 6 bases, with 17 bases remaining between them. In nucleotides, the CDR3 is TGTGCCAGCAGCCCCACACGACAGGCTGGCGAGCAGTACTTC. As protein: CASSPTRQAGEQYF.

Here the CDR3 DNA reads TGTGCCAGCAGCCTCGACAGTTTCTTGAACACCGGGGAGCTGTTTTTT. It translates to CASSLDSFLNTGELFF. The chain has TRBV2 and TRBJ2-2; D might be TRBD1 (5 bases). The length of the CDR3 is 16 residues. V lost 6 bases, J lost 1 base, and 15 bases lay in between. The germline CDR1 and CDR2 sequences are SNHLY and FYNNEI.

The chain has TRBV9 and TRBJ2-1, with 9 bases aligning to TRBD2. This CDR3 is built from 17 residues. V was pared by 1 base and J by 4 bases, with 9 bases of the junction left unmatched. Germline V lookup: CDR1 SGDLS, CDR2 YYNGEE. CDR3 residues: CASSVLPVAGVYNEQFF. The DNA for the CDR3 is TGTGCCAGCAGCGTATTACCCGTAGCGGGGGTATACAATGAGCAGTTCTTC.

The chain links TRBV7-8 to TRBJ2-7; TRBD2 matches 7 bases. Trimming cost V 5 bases and J 2 bases; bases outside gene matches: 6. Germline CDR1 SGHVS, CDR2 FQNEAQ. This CDR3 region has 14 residues. CDR3 in amino acids: CASSDAGLPYEQYF. The CDR3 region has the DNA TGTGCCAGCAGCGACGCGGGACTACCCTACGAGCAGTACTTC.

The chain has TRBV7-8 and TRBJ1-1; D uncertain. V was clipped by 0 bases and J by 7 bases, with 12 bases between them. CDR1 SGHVS and CDR2 FQNEAQ come from the germline V gene. The length of the CDR3 is 14 residues. The CDR3 nucleotides are TGTGCCAGCAGCTTAGCGCCAACAGTGAATGAAGCTTTCTTT. This gives the protein CASSLAPTVNEAFF.

This clone showed up just once. This chain uses TRBV6-5 with TRBJ2-7; no definite D call. V lost 2 bases and J 3 bases, leaving 8 bases between the germline ends. The CDR3 totals 13 residues. CDR1 is MNHEY and CDR2 is SVGAGI in the germline V gene. DNA of the CDR3: TGTGCCAGCAGTTACGGGCTTGTCTACGAGCAGTACTTC. Its protein product is CASSYGLVYEQYF.